These T cell receptor beta chains were read from a single sample in a study of cytomegalovirus exposure and HLA in healthy donors. Method: immunoSEQ multiplex PCR; TCRdb's copy keeps in-frame clones and lacks some. Counted here are roughly 99,000 clones, more than 60% occurring once; the ten biggest clones make up around 17%. The sample taken for sequencing was PBMCs. These receptors came from a man in his sixties in good health and CMV-seropositive. CDR3s include the opening cysteine and the closing phenylalanine or tryptophan. D genes are given only for firm matches. The listing skips clone size in some rows; elsewhere it reads once, few, many or a size class.

size: .
J: TRBJ2-7
D: TRBD1
V: TRBV29-1
DNA: TGCAGCGTTGGACAGGGCCCTCCCTACGAGCAGTACTTC
CDR3: CSVGQGPPYEQYF

size: .
J: TRBJ2-1
D: TRBD1
V: TRBV10-3
DNA: TGTGCCATTCTGGGACAGGGGGCGGTAAATGAGCAGTTCTTC
CDR3: CAILGQGAVNEQFF

size: few
J: TRBJ2-7
D: TRBD1
V: TRBV6-1
DNA: TGTGCCAGCAGTCAGACAGGGTACGAGCAGTACTTC
CDR3: CASSQTGYEQYF

size: .
J: TRBJ1-5
D: TRBD1
V: TRBV4-1
DNA: TGCGCCAGCAGCCAAGCCGGACAGGCTTCACAAAATAGCAATCAGCCCCAGCATTTT
CDR3: CASSQAGQASQNSNQPQHF

size: .
J: TRBJ2-7
D: .
V: TRBV2
DNA: TGTGCCAGCAGTGACCCAGGGGGGATTTCCTACGAGCAGTACTTC
CDR3: CASSDPGGISYEQYF

size: .
J: TRBJ1-6
D: TRBD1
V: TRBV2
DNA: TGTGCCAGCAGCGGACAGGGAATTGATTCACCCCTCCACTTT
CDR3: CASSGQGIDSPLHF

size: few
J: TRBJ1-1
D: .
V: TRBV30
DNA: TGTGCCTGGAGTGGACAGATGAACACTGAAGCTTTCTTT
CDR3: CAWSGQMNTEAFF

size: large
J: TRBJ1-4
D: .
V: TRBV5-4
DNA: TGTGCCAGCAGCCCTGGGGACGGCGGGGAGGAAAAACTGTTTTTT
CDR3: CASSPGDGGEEKLFF

size: .
J: TRBJ2-3
D: TRBD2
V: TRBV4-1
DNA: TGCGCCAGCAGCCAAGTAATAGGGACTAGCGGGGAACGCACAGATACGCAGTATTTT
CDR3: CASSQVIGTSGERTDTQYF

size: .
J: TRBJ2-4
D: .
V: TRBV15
DNA: TGTGCCACCAGCAGAGCCGGGGGGCAGGTGGAGATTCAGTACTTC
CDR3: CATSRAGGQVEIQYF

size: .
J: TRBJ2-7
D: .
V: TRBV27
DNA: TGTGCCAGCAGTCGCAGTGTTTCGGGTTCCTACGAGCAGTACTTC
CDR3: CASSRSVSGSYEQYF

size: few
J: TRBJ1-3
D: .
V: TRBV5-1
DNA: TGCGCCAGCAGCTTGCTTGCGCAGGGTGATGGAAACACCATATATTTT
CDR3: CASSLLAQGDGNTIYF

size: .
J: TRBJ2-1
D: .
V: TRBV5-6
DNA: TGTGCCAGCAGCCTCTCGATCCGGGACTGGCCCTACAATGAGCAGTTCTTC
CDR3: CASSLSIRDWPYNEQFF

size: .
J: TRBJ2-3
D: TRBD2
V: TRBV7-7
DNA: TGTGCTAGCAGCCCGGGACTAGCTATAGATACGCAGTATTTT
CDR3: CASSPGLAIDTQYF

size: .
J: TRBJ1-6
D: .
V: TRBV20-1
DNA: TGCAGTGCGGGACGGGACAATCCCCACTTT
CDR3: CSAGRDNPHF

size: .
J: TRBJ2-3
D: TRBD2
V: TRBV10-1
DNA: TGCGCCAGCAGTGAATCGCGGGGGGGTGGAACAGATACGCAGTATTTT
CDR3: CASSESRGGGTDTQYF

size: .
J: TRBJ1-6
D: .
V: TRBV5-6
DNA: TGTGCCAGCAGCTTGGCCGGGTCCCCACCCCTCCACTTT
CDR3: CASSLAGSPPLHF

size: .
J: TRBJ1-4
D: .
V: TRBV7-9
DNA: TGTGCCAGCAGCTTATATTCAGGAATCCCCACTAATGAAAAACTGTTTTTT
CDR3: CASSLYSGIPTNEKLFF

size: once
J: TRBJ2-1
D: .
V: TRBV28
DNA: TGTGCCAGCACCCTCCTGGGTGGAGGGCTAAACCGCAATGAGCAGTTCTTC
CDR3: CASTLLGGGLNRNEQFF

size: .
J: TRBJ2-1
D: .
V: TRBV19
DNA: TGTGCCAGTAGCGGAGGGAGCTCCTACAATGAGCAGTTCTTC
CDR3: CASSGGSSYNEQFF

size: .
J: TRBJ2-1
D: .
V: TRBV7-3
DNA: TGTGCCAGCAGCTTAGGGGCCGGGTTAGGTGAGCAGTTCTTC
CDR3: CASSLGAGLGEQFF

size: few
J: TRBJ1-2
D: TRBD1
V: TRBV6-5
DNA: TGTGCCAGCAGACGACAGGGTGGCGGCTACACCTTC
CDR3: CASRRQGGGYTF

size: .
J: TRBJ2-1
D: TRBD1
V: TRBV5-1
DNA: TGCGCCAGCAGAATACAGGGGAATGAGCAGTTCTTC
CDR3: CASRIQGNEQFF

size: .
J: TRBJ2-7
D: TRBD1
V: TRBV2
DNA: TGTGCCAGCAGTGGACAGGGGGGGTCCTACGAGCAGTACTTC
CDR3: CASSGQGGSYEQYF

size: .
J: TRBJ1-1
D: .
V: TRBV27
DNA: TGTGCCAGCAGTTTAAGCGCACCCCGAGGGACTGAAGCTTTCTTT
CDR3: CASSLSAPRGTEAFF

size: .
J: TRBJ2-5
D: .
V: TRBV28
DNA: TGTGCCAGCAGTTTAAATGGGGGCCCAGTGGAGACCCAGTACTTC
CDR3: CASSLNGGPVETQYF

size: few
J: TRBJ1-5
D: .
V: TRBV4-2
DNA: TGTGCCAGCAGCCAAGAAATGGGAGAGGATCAGCCCCAGCATTTT
CDR3: CASSQEMGEDQPQHF

size: .
J: TRBJ1-4
D: TRBD1
V: TRBV5-1
DNA: TGCGCCAGCAGCAGATCCGGGACAGATGAAAAACTGTTTTTT
CDR3: CASSRSGTDEKLFF

size: .
J: TRBJ1-2
D: .
V: TRBV11-2
DNA: TGTGCCAGCAGCTTAGGCGGGGCGGTTGGCTACACCTTC
CDR3: CASSLGGAVGYTF

size: .
J: TRBJ2-1
D: TRBD2
V: TRBV7-3
DNA: TGTGCCAGCAGCTTGCTAGCGGGGCGAACTACCAGCTCCTACAATGAGCAGTTCTTC
CDR3: CASSLLAGRTTSSYNEQFF

size: .
J: TRBJ1-1
D: .
V: TRBV9
DNA: TGTGCCAGCAGCGGTAGGGAGTCTGAAGCTTTCTTT
CDR3: CASSGRESEAFF

size: .
J: TRBJ2-5
D: TRBD2
V: TRBV11-2
DNA: TGTGCCAGCAGCTTAGATTTTGGACTAGCGGGGGTAGAGACCCAGTACTTC
CDR3: CASSLDFGLAGVETQYF

size: few
J: TRBJ2-3
D: .
V: TRBV5-6
DNA: TGTGCCAGCAGCCCGAGACAAGCCACAGATACGCAGTATTTT
CDR3: CASSPRQATDTQYF

size: few
J: TRBJ1-2
D: .
V: TRBV6-6
DNA: TGTGCCAGCAGTTACTCAGGCGGGAGAAAGGGCTACACCTTC
CDR3: CASSYSGGRKGYTF

size: .
J: TRBJ2-1
D: TRBD1
V: TRBV12-5
DNA: TGTGCTAGTGGTTTGGCCCCCAAGACAGGGGAGGTACCCAATGAGCAGTTCTTC
CDR3: CASGLAPKTGEVPNEQFF

size: .
J: TRBJ1-1
D: TRBD1
V: TRBV7-9
DNA: TGTTCCAGCAGCGGTCGGACAGGGGGTAGGACTGAAGCTTTCTTT
CDR3: CSSSGRTGGRTEAFF

size: .
J: TRBJ1-2
D: .
V: TRBV18
DNA: TGTGCCAGCGCGGGGGCTAACTATGGCTACACCTTC
CDR3: CASAGANYGYTF

size: .
J: TRBJ2-3
D: .
V: TRBV29-1
DNA: TGCAGCGTTGGAACGGTGGATACGCAGTATTTT
CDR3: CSVGTVDTQYF

size: .
J: TRBJ1-1
D: .
V: TRBV15
DNA: TGTGCCACCAGCCGACAGTCGAACACTGAAGCTTTCTTT
CDR3: CATSRQSNTEAFF

size: .
J: TRBJ1-2
D: .
V: TRBV9
DNA: TGTGCCAGCAGCGTAGACAAGAACTATGGCTACACCTTC
CDR3: CASSVDKNYGYTF

size: .
J: TRBJ2-7
D: TRBD2
V: TRBV9
DNA: TGTGCCAGCAGCTCAACTAGCGGGGGGGCCTACGAGCAGTACTTC
CDR3: CASSSTSGGAYEQYF

size: .
J: TRBJ2-7
D: TRBD2
V: TRBV6-1
DNA: TGTGCCAGCAGTGCCACCGCGGGACTAGCGGGGGGTGCCGGTGTGGGGGAGCAGTACTTC
CDR3: CASSATAGLAGGAGVGEQYF

size: .
J: TRBJ2-5
D: .
V: TRBV9
DNA: TGTGCCAGCAGCGTAGCTACTAGCTTCCAAGAGACCCAGTACTTC
CDR3: CASSVATSFQETQYF

size: once
J: TRBJ1-5
D: .
V: TRBV28
DNA: TGTGCCAGCAATGACAGGATCGAACCCCAGCATTTT
CDR3: CASNDRIEPQHF

size: .
J: TRBJ2-5
D: TRBD2
V: TRBV9
DNA: TGTGCCAGCAGCGTAAGCCCGGGACTAGCGGGGGGGCCGGAGACCCAGTACTTC
CDR3: CASSVSPGLAGGPETQYF

size: .
J: TRBJ2-5
D: TRBD1
V: TRBV2
DNA: TGTGCCAGCAGTGAATGGCACTCAGGACAGGCGCGACGAGAGACCCAGTACTTC
CDR3: CASSEWHSGQARRETQYF

size: .
J: TRBJ2-7
D: .
V: TRBV28
DNA: TGTGCCACCCGAGACACTTCCTACGAGCAGTACTTC
CDR3: CATRDTSYEQYF

size: few
J: TRBJ2-5
D: .
V: TRBV28
DNA: TGTACCAGCTCCACAGACGGACAGCTAGAGACCCAGTACTTC
CDR3: CTSSTDGQLETQYF

size: few
J: TRBJ2-3
D: TRBD2
V: TRBV15
DNA: TGTGCCACCCGCACGGGCGGGGGGGCTGGAGATACGCAGTATTTT
CDR3: CATRTGGGAGDTQYF

size: .
J: TRBJ1-6
D: .
V: TRBV2
DNA: TGTGCCAGCAAGGCAGGGGCTAATTCACCCCTCCACTTT
CDR3: CASKAGANSPLHF

size: few
J: TRBJ1-2
D: TRBD1
V: TRBV6-5
DNA: TGTGCCAGCAGGGGGACAGGGCCTTTCTATGGCTACACCTTC
CDR3: CASRGTGPFYGYTF

size: .
J: TRBJ2-7
D: .
V: TRBV5-4
DNA: TGTGCCAGCAGCTTTCAGGGGACCTACGAGCAGTACTTC
CDR3: CASSFQGTYEQYF

size: .
J: TRBJ2-7
D: TRBD2
V: TRBV5-4
DNA: TGTGCCAGCAGCTTCGGGGGGACGAGCTCCTACGAGCAGTACTTC
CDR3: CASSFGGTSSYEQYF

size: .
J: TRBJ1-1
D: TRBD1
V: TRBV4-1
DNA: TGCGCCAGCAGCTACAGGGGTACCGCGCCAGGAGCTTTCTTT
CDR3: CASSYRGTAPGAFF

size: .
J: TRBJ2-7
D: .
V: TRBV11-2
DNA: TGTGCCAGCAGCTTAGACGGACACCACTCCTACGAGCAGTACTTC
CDR3: CASSLDGHHSYEQYF

size: .
J: TRBJ2-3
D: TRBD2
V: TRBV25-1
DNA: TGTGCCAGCAGTGCTAGCGGGGGGCCAGATACGCAGTATTTT
CDR3: CASSASGGPDTQYF

size: .
J: TRBJ1-2
D: TRBD1
V: TRBV19
DNA: TGTGCCAGTAGTACAACGCTTACAGGGGGTATTTATGGCTACACCTTC
CDR3: CASSTTLTGGIYGYTF